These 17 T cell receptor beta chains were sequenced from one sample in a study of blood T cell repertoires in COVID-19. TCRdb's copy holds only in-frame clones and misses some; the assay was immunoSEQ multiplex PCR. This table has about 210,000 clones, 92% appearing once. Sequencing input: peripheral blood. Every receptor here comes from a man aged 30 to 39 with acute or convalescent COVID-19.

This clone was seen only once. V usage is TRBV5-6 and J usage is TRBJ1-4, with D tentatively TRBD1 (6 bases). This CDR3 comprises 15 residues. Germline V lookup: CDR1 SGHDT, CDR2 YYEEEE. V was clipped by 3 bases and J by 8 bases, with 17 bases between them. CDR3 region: CASSSRARGEEKLFF. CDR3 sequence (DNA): TGTGCCAGCAGCTCGAGGGCCAGGGGAGAGGAAAAACTGTTTTTT. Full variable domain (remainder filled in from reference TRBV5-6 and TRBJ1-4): DAGVTQSPTHLIKTRGQQVTLRCSPKSGHDTVSWYQQALGQGPQFIFQYYEEEERQRGNFPDRFSGHQFPNYSSELNVNALLLGDSALYLCASSSRARGEEKLFFGSGTQLSVL.

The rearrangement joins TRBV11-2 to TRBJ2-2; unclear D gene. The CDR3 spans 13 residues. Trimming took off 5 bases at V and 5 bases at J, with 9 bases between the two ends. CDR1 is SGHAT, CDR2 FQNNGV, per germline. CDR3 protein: CASSRQVTGELFF. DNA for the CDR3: TGTGCCAGCAGCCGACAAGTTACCGGGGAGCTGTTTTTT.

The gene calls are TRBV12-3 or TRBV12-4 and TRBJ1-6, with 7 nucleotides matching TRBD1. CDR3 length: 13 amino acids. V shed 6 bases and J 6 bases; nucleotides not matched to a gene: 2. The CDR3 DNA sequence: TGTGCCAGCAGCCCAGGGGGTAATTCACCCCTCCACTTT. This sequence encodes CASSPGGNSPLHF.

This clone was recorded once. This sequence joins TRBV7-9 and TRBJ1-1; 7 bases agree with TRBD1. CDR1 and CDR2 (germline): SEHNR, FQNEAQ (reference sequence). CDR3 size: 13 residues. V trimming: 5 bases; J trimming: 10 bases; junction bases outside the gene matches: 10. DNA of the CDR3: TGTGCCAGCAGCACCGACAGGGCGGGGAGAGCTTTCTTT. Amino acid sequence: CASSTDRAGRAFF.

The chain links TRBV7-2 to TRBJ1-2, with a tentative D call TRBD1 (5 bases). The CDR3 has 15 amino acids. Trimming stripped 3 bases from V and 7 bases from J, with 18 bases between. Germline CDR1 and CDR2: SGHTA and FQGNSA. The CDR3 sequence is CASSFNLGGSSGYTF. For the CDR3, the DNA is TGTGCCAGCAGCTTCAACCTCGGGGGGAGTAGTGGCTACACCTTC.

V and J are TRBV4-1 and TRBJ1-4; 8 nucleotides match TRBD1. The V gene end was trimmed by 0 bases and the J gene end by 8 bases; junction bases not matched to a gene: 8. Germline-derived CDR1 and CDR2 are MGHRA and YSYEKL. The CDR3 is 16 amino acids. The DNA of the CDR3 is TGCGCCAGCAGCCAAGAAGGACAGGGACGGAGCGAAAAACTGTTTTTT. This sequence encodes CASSQEGQGRSEKLFF.

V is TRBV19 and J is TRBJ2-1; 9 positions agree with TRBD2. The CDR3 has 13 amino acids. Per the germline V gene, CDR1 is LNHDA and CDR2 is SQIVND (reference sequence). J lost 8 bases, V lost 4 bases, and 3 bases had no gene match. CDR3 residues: CASSKGGRDEQFF. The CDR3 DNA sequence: TGTGCCAGTAGTAAGGGCGGGAGGGATGAGCAGTTCTTC.

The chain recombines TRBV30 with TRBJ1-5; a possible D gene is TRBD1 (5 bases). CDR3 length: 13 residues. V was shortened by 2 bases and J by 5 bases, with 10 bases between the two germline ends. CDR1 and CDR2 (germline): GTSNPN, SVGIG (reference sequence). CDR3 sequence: CAWSQGMYQPQHF. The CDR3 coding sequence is TGTGCCTGGAGTCAGGGTATGTATCAGCCCCAGCATTTT.

The CDR3 DNA reads TGTGCCAGCAGCCCTCGGTCTAGTTCAGATACGCAGTATTTT. Protein sequence: CASSPRSSSDTQYF. The chain couples TRBV7-8 to TRBJ2-3; D ambiguous. The CDR3 has 14 residues. The V and J ends lost 5 bases and 4 bases respectively, with 13 bases between them. Germline V gene sequence: CDR1 SGHVS, CDR2 FQNEAQ.

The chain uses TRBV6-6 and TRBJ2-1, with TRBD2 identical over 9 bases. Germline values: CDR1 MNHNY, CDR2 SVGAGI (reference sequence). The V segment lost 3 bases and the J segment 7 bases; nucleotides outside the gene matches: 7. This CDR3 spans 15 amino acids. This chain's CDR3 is CASSYFSGSINEQFF. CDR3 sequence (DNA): TGTGCCAGCAGTTATTTTAGCGGGAGTATAAATGAGCAGTTCTTC.

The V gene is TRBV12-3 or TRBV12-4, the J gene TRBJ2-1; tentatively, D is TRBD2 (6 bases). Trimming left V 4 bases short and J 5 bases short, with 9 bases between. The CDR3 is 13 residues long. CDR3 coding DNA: TGTGCCAGCAGTTCGGAGGGGAACAATGAGCAGTTCTTC. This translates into CASSSEGNNEQFF.

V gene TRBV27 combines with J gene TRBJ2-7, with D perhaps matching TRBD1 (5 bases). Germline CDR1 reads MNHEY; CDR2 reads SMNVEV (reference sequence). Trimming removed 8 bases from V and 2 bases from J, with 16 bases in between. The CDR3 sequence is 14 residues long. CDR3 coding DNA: TGTGCCAGCGGGCAGGGTTCGGGTGCCTACGAGCAGTACTTC. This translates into CASGQGSGAYEQYF.

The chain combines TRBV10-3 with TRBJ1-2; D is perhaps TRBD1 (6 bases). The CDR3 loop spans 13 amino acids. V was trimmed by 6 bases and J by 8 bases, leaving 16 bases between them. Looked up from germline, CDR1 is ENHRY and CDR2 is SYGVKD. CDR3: CAISNVQGLGYTF. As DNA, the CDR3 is TGTGCCATCAGCAACGTACAGGGCTTAGGCTACACCTTC.

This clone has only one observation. This CDR3 reads CASSRLAGEGNEQFF. The DNA for the CDR3 is TGTGCCAGCAGCCGACTAGCGGGGGAAGGTAATGAGCAGTTCTTC. This chain connects TRBV5-4 to TRBJ2-1; TRBD2 matches at 12 bases. Trimming removed 4 bases from V and 7 bases from J; junction bases left unmatched: 6. CDR1 is SGHNT and CDR2 is YYREEE in the germline V gene (reference sequence). There are 15 residues in the CDR3.

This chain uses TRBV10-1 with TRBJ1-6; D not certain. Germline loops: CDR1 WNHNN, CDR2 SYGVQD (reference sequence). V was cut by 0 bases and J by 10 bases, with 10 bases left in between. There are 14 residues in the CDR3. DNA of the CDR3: TGCGCCAGCAGTGAGTCTCCGGGGAACTCACCCCTCCACTTT. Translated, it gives CASSESPGNSPLHF.

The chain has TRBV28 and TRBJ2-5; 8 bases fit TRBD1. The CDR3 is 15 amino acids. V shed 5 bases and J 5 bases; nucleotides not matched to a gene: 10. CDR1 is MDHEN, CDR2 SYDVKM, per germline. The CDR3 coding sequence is TGTGCCAGCAGTCGGACAGGGTTACTCTTGGAGACCCAGTACTTC. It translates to CASSRTGLLLETQYF.

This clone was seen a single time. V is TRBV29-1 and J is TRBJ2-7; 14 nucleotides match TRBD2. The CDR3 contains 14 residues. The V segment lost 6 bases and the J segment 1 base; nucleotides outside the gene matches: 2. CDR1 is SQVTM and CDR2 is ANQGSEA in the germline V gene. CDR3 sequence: CSVGTSGGSYEQYF. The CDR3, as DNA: TGCAGCGTGGGGACTAGCGGGGGTTCCTACGAGCAGTACTTC.